The entry below describes one T cell receptor (beta chain). V was trimmed by 0 bases and J by 6 bases, leaving 5 bases between them. Per the germline V gene, CDR1 is LGHDT and CDR2 is YNNKEL (reference sequence). The CDR3 is 12 amino acids. In the original processing: Estimation of nucleated cell counts was performed using reference gene primer amplification. This table comes from immunoSEQ multiplex PCR, and its TCRdb copy is limited to in-frame clones, with some not included. The DNA gave D and trimming, while V, J and clone size come from that table. The table includes fewer than 250,000 clones, around 84% detected once. The data belong to a study of blood T cell repertoires in COVID-19. As for the study in general: Samples taken during acute and convalescent COVID-19 were collected in the United States, Italy and Spain.

This receptor was taken from a human donor in a cohort sampled during active COVID-19. The chain uses TRBV3-1 (or the pseudogene TRBV3-2) and TRBJ1-1; unclear D gene. Sequenced sample: peripheral blood. The CDR3 nucleotides are TGTGCCAGCAGCCAAGATCTCTCTGAAGCTTTCTTT. Amino acids: CASSQDLSEAFF.